Listed below are T cell receptor beta chains from one sample, sequenced in a study of regulatory T cells in long-lasting Graves disease. Using its own MiXCR run on the multiplex PCR reads, TCRdb lists one record per CDR3 protein. Of 700,000 or so distinct CDR3 sequences in the sample, 25% to 35% were seen once. The sample consisted of peripheral blood mononuclear cells (PBMCs), taken when the disease was refractory, from a patient treated with antithyroid drugs. The source of these receptors is a female donor with Graves disease. Each CDR3 is given with its conserved first and last residue. The order of the fields is V gene, D gene, clone size, J gene, CDR3 protein, CDR3 DNA. A D gene is named only where the DNA matches it firmly. Not all rows give a size; the values are once, few, many and, for expanded clones, a class.

V gene: TRBV5-1; D gene: TRBD2; clone size: few; J gene: TRBJ2-5; CDR3 protein: CASSPRTSGGRQETQYF; CDR3 DNA: TGCGCCAGCAGCCCCCGGACTAGCGGGGGTAGACAAGAGACCCAGTACTTC
V gene: TRBV11-2; D gene: NA; clone size: NA; J gene: TRBJ2-2; CDR3 protein: CASSFTGINTGELFF; CDR3 DNA: TGTGCCAGCAGCTTTACGGGAATTAACACCGGGGAGCTGTTTTTT
V gene: TRBV20-1; D gene: NA; clone size: few; J gene: TRBJ2-7; CDR3 protein: CSAERVSSAYEQYF; CDR3 DNA: TGCAGTGCTGAACGGGTTTCCAGTGCCTACGAGCAGTACTTC
V gene: TRBV6-1; D gene: TRBD2; clone size: NA; J gene: TRBJ2-1; CDR3 protein: CASSEGSGGSYNEQFF; CDR3 DNA: TGTGCCAGCAGTGAAGGTAGCGGGGGTTCCTACAATGAGCAGTTCTTC
V gene: TRBV6-2/TRBV6-3; D gene: NA; clone size: few; J gene: TRBJ1-1; CDR3 protein: CASSTIFDQNTEAFF; CDR3 DNA: TGTGCCAGCAGTACGATTTTCGACCAGAACACTGAAGCTTTCTTT
V gene: TRBV12-3/TRBV12-4; D gene: TRBD1; clone size: many; J gene: TRBJ1-1; CDR3 protein: CASSPTGSEAFF; CDR3 DNA: TGTGCCAGCAGCCCGACAGGGTCTGAAGCTTTCTTT
V gene: TRBV20-1; D gene: NA; clone size: once; J gene: TRBJ2-7; CDR3 protein: CSARRTRGGGSYEQYF; CDR3 DNA: TGCAGTGCTAGGAGGACTAGGGGAGGGGGTTCCTACGAGCAGTACTTC
V gene: TRBV11-2; D gene: NA; clone size: few; J gene: TRBJ1-6; CDR3 protein: CASSTGVWDSPLHF; CDR3 DNA: TGTGCCAGCAGCACCGGGGTATGGGATTCACCCCTCCACTTT
V gene: TRBV15; D gene: NA; clone size: many; J gene: TRBJ1-2; CDR3 protein: CATSRADSYGYTF; CDR3 DNA: TGTGCCACCAGCAGAGCGGACAGCTATGGCTACACCTTC
V gene: TRBV7-9; D gene: NA; clone size: few; J gene: TRBJ2-5; CDR3 protein: CASSHSGSQETQYF; CDR3 DNA: TGTGCCAGCAGCCACAGTGGATCTCAAGAGACCCAGTACTTC
V gene: TRBV10-2; D gene: NA; clone size: NA; J gene: TRBJ2-7; CDR3 protein: CASRQLDAYEQYF; CDR3 DNA: TGCGCCAGCAGACAGCTGGATGCCTACGAGCAGTACTTC
V gene: TRBV20-1; D gene: NA; clone size: NA; J gene: TRBJ1-4; CDR3 protein: CSAGAREKLFF; CDR3 DNA: TGCAGTGCTGGGGCTCGGGAAAAACTGTTTTTT
V gene: TRBV2; D gene: NA; clone size: many; J gene: TRBJ1-1; CDR3 protein: CASSEIGARTDNTEAFF; CDR3 DNA: TGTGCCAGCAGTGAAATTGGCGCCCGGACCGATAACACTGAAGCTTTCTTT
V gene: TRBV12-3/TRBV12-4; D gene: TRBD1; clone size: NA; J gene: TRBJ1-2; CDR3 protein: CACSLGTGDYGYTF; CDR3 DNA: TGTGCCTGCAGTTTGGGAACAGGGGACTATGGCTACACCTTC
V gene: TRBV19; D gene: NA; clone size: NA; J gene: TRBJ1-2; CDR3 protein: CASYKGGRGYTF; CDR3 DNA: TGTGCCAGTTACAAGGGTGGGAGAGGCTACACCTTC
V gene: TRBV19; D gene: TRBD1; clone size: NA; J gene: TRBJ1-1; CDR3 protein: CASSTPRTGGSTEAFF; CDR3 DNA: TGTGCCAGTAGTACCCCCCGGACAGGGGGGAGCACTGAAGCTTTCTTT
V gene: TRBV30; D gene: NA; clone size: NA; J gene: TRBJ2-5; CDR3 protein: CACRLTQETQYF; CDR3 DNA: TGTGCCTGCAGACTGACACAAGAGACCCAGTACTTC
V gene: TRBV6-1; D gene: NA; clone size: few; J gene: TRBJ1-6; CDR3 protein: CASRGSAGAKGSPLHF; CDR3 DNA: TGTGCCAGCAGAGGGTCCGCGGGGGCTAAGGGTTCACCCCTCCACTTT
V gene: TRBV12-3/TRBV12-4; D gene: TRBD2; clone size: NA; J gene: TRBJ2-7; CDR3 protein: CASSLELAGVVYEQYF; CDR3 DNA: TGTGCCAGCAGTTTGGAACTAGCGGGAGTAGTGTACGAGCAGTACTTC
V gene: TRBV5-1; D gene: NA; clone size: NA; J gene: TRBJ1-6; CDR3 protein: CASSLEGVDSPLHF; CDR3 DNA: TGCGCCAGCAGCTTGGAGGGGGTTGACTCACCCCTCCACTTT
V gene: TRBV7-2; D gene: TRBD2; clone size: few; J gene: TRBJ2-5; CDR3 protein: CASSISGRDKETQYF; CDR3 DNA: TGTGCCAGCAGCATTAGCGGGAGGGACAAAGAGACCCAGTACTTC
V gene: TRBV5-1; D gene: TRBD1; clone size: NA; J gene: TRBJ1-6; CDR3 protein: CASSSGQGVSPLHF; CDR3 DNA: TGCGCCAGCAGCTCGGGACAGGGGGTTTCACCCCTCCACTTT
V gene: TRBV11-2; D gene: TRBD1; clone size: few; J gene: TRBJ2-7; CDR3 protein: CASSLATGGPTTYEQYF; CDR3 DNA: TGTGCCAGCAGCTTAGCGACAGGGGGGCCAACAACCTACGAGCAGTACTTC
V gene: TRBV3-1; D gene: NA; clone size: many; J gene: TRBJ1-1; CDR3 protein: CASRQGWGEAFF; CDR3 DNA: TGTGCCAGCAGACAGGGATGGGGGGAAGCTTTCTTT
V gene: TRBV29-1; D gene: NA; clone size: NA; J gene: TRBJ2-5; CDR3 protein: CSVSLTVETQYF; CDR3 DNA: TGCAGCGTTTCCCTCACGGTCGAGACCCAGTACTTC
V gene: TRBV28; D gene: NA; clone size: many; J gene: TRBJ1-3; CDR3 protein: CASIGGPGNTIYF; CDR3 DNA: TGTGCCAGCATAGGGGGGCCTGGAAACACCATATATTTT
V gene: TRBV6-1; D gene: TRBD1; clone size: many; J gene: TRBJ1-1; CDR3 protein: CASIRGLMNTEAFF; CDR3 DNA: TGTGCCAGCATTAGGGGGCTGATGAACACTGAAGCTTTCTTT
V gene: TRBV29-1; D gene: TRBD2; clone size: NA; J gene: TRBJ2-7; CDR3 protein: CSVRTSGGSYEQYF; CDR3 DNA: TGCAGCGTCCGGACTAGCGGGGGGTCCTACGAGCAGTACTTC
V gene: TRBV11-2; D gene: TRBD2; clone size: NA; J gene: TRBJ2-3; CDR3 protein: CASSLCEAGEADTQYF; CDR3 DNA: TGTGCCAGCAGCTTATGCGAAGCGGGAGAAGCAGATACGCAGTATTTT
V gene: TRBV7-9; D gene: NA; clone size: NA; J gene: TRBJ2-7; CDR3 protein: CASSLGRDSYEQYF; CDR3 DNA: TGTGCCAGCAGCTTGGGACGGGATTCCTACGAGCAGTACTTC
V gene: TRBV11-2; D gene: NA; clone size: few; J gene: TRBJ1-2; CDR3 protein: CASSPVRGAYGYTF; CDR3 DNA: TGTGCCAGCAGCCCCGTCCGGGGGGCCTATGGCTACACCTTC
V gene: TRBV7-6; D gene: NA; clone size: NA; J gene: TRBJ2-2; CDR3 protein: CASSLGLAATGELFF; CDR3 DNA: TGTGCCAGCAGCTTAGGTCTTGCGGCCACCGGGGAGCTGTTTTTT
V gene: TRBV27; D gene: NA; clone size: few; J gene: TRBJ2-5; CDR3 protein: CASSPQDPQETQYF; CDR3 DNA: TGTGCCAGCAGTCCACAGGACCCCCAAGAGACCCAGTACTTC
V gene: TRBV20-1; D gene: NA; clone size: NA; J gene: TRBJ1-5; CDR3 protein: CSAKGLNQPQHF; CDR3 DNA: TGCAGTGCGAAGGGACTGAATCAGCCCCAGCATTTT
V gene: TRBV5-1; D gene: NA; clone size: once; J gene: TRBJ1-6; CDR3 protein: CASSLWAFGNSPLHF; CDR3 DNA: TGCGCCAGCAGCTTGTGGGCCTTCGGTAATTCACCCCTCCACTTT
V gene: TRBV6-1; D gene: NA; clone size: NA; J gene: TRBJ2-6; CDR3 protein: CASSEATSGANVLTF; CDR3 DNA: TGTGCCAGCAGTGAAGCAACCTCTGGGGCCAACGTCCTGACTTTC